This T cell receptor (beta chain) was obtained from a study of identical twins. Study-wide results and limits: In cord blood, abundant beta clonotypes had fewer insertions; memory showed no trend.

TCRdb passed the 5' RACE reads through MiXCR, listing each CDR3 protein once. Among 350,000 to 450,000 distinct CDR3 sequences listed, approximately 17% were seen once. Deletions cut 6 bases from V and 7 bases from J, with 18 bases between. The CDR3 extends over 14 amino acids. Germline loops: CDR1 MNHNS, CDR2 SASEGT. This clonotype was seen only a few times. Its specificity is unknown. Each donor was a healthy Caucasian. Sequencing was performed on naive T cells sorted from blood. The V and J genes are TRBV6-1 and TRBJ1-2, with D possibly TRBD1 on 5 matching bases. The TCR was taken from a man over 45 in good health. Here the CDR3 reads CASRPDGGKSGYTF. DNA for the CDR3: TGTGCCAGCAGGCCCGACGGGGGGAAGAGTGGCTACACCTTC.